What follows are 5 T cell receptor beta chains derived from one specimen sequenced in a study of shared clonotypes between healthy human individuals (dated by TCRdb to 2018 to 2021). Library preparation used the immunoSEQ multiplex PCR assay. The table comes from immuneACCESS by way of TCRdb, which keeps in-frame sequences with V and J called. Part of the clones is missing from these tables; in studies checked, under half for an unresolved V gene and the rest for unknown reasons. The sample yields 2 million to 2.5 million clones; approximately 94% were counted once. The ten largest clones capture more than 0.1% of the sample. The sample taken for sequencing was naive CD4+ T cells sorted from blood. The cell subset or site label corresponds to: CD45RA+ positively selected. These receptors were collected from a man younger than 30 in good health.

The chain carries TRBV5-1 and TRBJ1-6, with unresolved D. This CDR3 is 14 amino acids long. The V end was cut by 6 bases, the J end by 5 bases, with 12 bases between. From germline, CDR1 is SGHRS and CDR2 YFSETQ. CDR3 nucleotides: TGCGCCAGCACCTGGAGCGCCAATAATTCACCCCTCCACTTT. It translates to CASTWSANNSPLHF.

The V and J genes are TRBV21-1 and TRBJ2-4; the D call TRBD2 from the table was never checked on the DNA. TRBV21-1 is tagged as a pseudogene. The CDR3 runs to 14 residues. In DNA, the CDR3 is TGTGCCAGCAGCTCCCAATGGGAGGGAGACATTCAGTACTTC. Residues: CASSSQWEGDIQYF.

The CDR3: CAWSVGGTTGANVLTF. The CDR3 DNA follows: TGTGCCTGGAGTGTGGGAGGGACAACTGGGGCCAACGTCCTGACTTTC. This chain uses TRBV30 with TRBJ2-6; weak D call: TRBD2 (7 bases). Between the trimmed V and J ends, which lost 0 bases and 2 bases, there was a span of 11 bases. The CDR3 is made up of 16 amino acids. Per the germline V gene, CDR1 is GTSNPN and CDR2 is SVGIG (reference sequence). The full variable domain, completed using reference TRBV30 and TRBJ2-6, is SQTIHQWPATLVQPVGSPLSLECTVEGTSNPNLYWYRQAAGRGLQLLFYSVGIGQISSEVPQNLSASRPQDRQFILSSKKLLLSDSGFYLCAWSVGGTTGANVLTFGAGSRLTVL.

This sequence joins TRBV18 and TRBJ2-5; D is ambiguous. Germline V CDR1 and CDR2: KGHSH, LQKENI. This CDR3 comprises 14 residues. V lost 2 bases to trimming and J lost 3 bases, with 10 bases between them. The CDR3: CASSPVAAKETQYF. CDR3 nucleotides: TGTGCCAGCTCACCAGTCGCAGCGAAAGAGACCCAGTACTTC.

The rearrangement uses TRBV30 and TRBJ1-1; D is uncertain. Germline V gene lookup returns CDR1 GTSNPN and CDR2 SVGIG (reference sequence). Between the trimmed V and J ends, which lost 2 bases and 3 bases, there was a span of 10 bases. The CDR3 has 13 amino acids. The CDR3 DNA reads as TGTGCCTGGAGTTCGTGGGTTTACACTGAAGCTTTCTTT. It encodes CAWSSWVYTEAFF.